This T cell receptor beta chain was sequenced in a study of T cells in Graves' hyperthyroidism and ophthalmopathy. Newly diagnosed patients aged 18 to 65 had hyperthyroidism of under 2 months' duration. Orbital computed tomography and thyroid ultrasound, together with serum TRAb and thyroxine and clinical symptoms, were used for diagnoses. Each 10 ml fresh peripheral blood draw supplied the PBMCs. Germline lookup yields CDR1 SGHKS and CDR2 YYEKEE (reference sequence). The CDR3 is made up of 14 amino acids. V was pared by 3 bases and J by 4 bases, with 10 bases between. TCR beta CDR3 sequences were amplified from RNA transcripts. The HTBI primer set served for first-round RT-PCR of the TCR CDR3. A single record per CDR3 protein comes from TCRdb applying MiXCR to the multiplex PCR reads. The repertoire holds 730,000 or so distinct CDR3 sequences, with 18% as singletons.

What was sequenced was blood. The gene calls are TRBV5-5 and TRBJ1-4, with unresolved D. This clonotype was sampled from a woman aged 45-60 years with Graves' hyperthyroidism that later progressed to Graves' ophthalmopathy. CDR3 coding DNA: TGTGCCAGCAGCTGGAACGGAATTAATGAAAAACTGTTTTTT. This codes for CASSWNGINEKLFF.